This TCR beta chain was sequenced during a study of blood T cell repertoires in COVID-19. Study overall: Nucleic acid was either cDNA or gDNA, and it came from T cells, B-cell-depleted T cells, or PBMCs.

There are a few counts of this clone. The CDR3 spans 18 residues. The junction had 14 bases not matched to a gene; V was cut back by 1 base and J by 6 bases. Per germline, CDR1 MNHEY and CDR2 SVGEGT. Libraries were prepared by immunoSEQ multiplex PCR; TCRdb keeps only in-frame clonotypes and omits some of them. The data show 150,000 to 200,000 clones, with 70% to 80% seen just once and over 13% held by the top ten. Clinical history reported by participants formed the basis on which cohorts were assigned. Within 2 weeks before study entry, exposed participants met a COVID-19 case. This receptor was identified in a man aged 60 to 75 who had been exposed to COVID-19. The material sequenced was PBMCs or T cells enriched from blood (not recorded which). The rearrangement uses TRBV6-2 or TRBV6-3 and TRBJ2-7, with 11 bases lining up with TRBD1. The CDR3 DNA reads TGTGCCAGCAGTTACTGGACAGGGGGCGCGGGAGCAGGACTCGAGCAGTACTTC. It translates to CASSYWTGGAGAGLEQYF.